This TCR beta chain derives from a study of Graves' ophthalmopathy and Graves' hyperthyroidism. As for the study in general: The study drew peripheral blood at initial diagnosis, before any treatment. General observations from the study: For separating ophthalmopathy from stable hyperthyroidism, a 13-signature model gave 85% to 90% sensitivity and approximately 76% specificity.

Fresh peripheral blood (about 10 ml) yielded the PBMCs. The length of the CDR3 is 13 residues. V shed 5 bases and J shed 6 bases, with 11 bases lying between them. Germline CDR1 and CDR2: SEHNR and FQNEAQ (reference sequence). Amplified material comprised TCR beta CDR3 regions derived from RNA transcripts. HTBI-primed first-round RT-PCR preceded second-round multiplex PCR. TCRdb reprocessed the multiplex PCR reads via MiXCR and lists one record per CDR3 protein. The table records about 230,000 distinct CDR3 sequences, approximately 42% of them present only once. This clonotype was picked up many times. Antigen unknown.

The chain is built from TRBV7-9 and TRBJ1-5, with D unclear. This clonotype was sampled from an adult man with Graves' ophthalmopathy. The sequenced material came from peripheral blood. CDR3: CASSPADGQPQHF. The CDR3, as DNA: TGTGCCAGCAGCCCAGCGGACGGTCAGCCCCAGCATTTT.